Shown below are 17 T cell receptor beta chains from a single sample sequenced in a study of blood T cell repertoires in COVID-19. Data came from immunoSEQ multiplex PCR; TCRdb stores just in-frame clones and leaves some out. This table has 250,000 to 300,000 clones, 75% to 90% appearing once. The sample comprised peripheral blood. These receptors originate from a man aged 35 to 55 with acute or convalescent COVID-19.

The V call is TRBV6-6, the J call TRBJ2-5, with TRBD2 identical over 14 bases. This CDR3 is built from 16 residues. The V and J ends lost 4 bases and 1 base, in that order; junction bases with no gene match: 2. CDR1 is MNHNY, CDR2 SVGAGI, per germline (reference sequence). Here the CDR3 reads CASSLGLAGAQETQYF. CDR3 coding DNA: TGTGCCAGCAGTTTGGGACTAGCGGGGGCCCAAGAGACCCAGTACTTC.

The chain couples TRBV6-2 or TRBV6-3 to TRBJ1-2; 8 nucleotides match TRBD1. Germline values: CDR1 MNHEY, CDR2 SVGEGT. The junction had 9 bases not matched to a gene; V was cut back by 4 bases and J by 8 bases. The CDR3 sequence is 14 residues long. For the CDR3, the DNA is TGTGCCAGCAGTTCCGGACAGGGACTGAAAGGCTACACCTTC. Translating it yields CASSSGQGLKGYTF.

The chain carries TRBV6-6 and TRBJ1-5, with D perhaps matching TRBD1 (6 bases). V gave up 5 bases and J gave up 1 base, with 15 bases separating them. The germline V gene encodes CDR1 MNHNY and CDR2 SVGAGI (reference sequence). There are 16 residues in the CDR3. The CDR3 loop is CASSRGGDGSNQPQHF. As DNA, the CDR3 is TGTGCCAGCAGTCGAGGGGGGGATGGGAGCAATCAGCCCCAGCATTTT.

The J gene is TRBJ2-7, the V gene TRBV24-1; 7 bases agree with TRBD1. The trim removed 3 bases at V and 1 base at J, leaving 5 bases unmatched. CDR1 KGHDR and CDR2 SFDVKD come from the germline V gene. The CDR3 loop spans 15 amino acids. The CDR3 bases are TGTGCCACCAGTGATACCCGGACAGGTTCCTACGAGCAGTACTTC. Protein: CATSDTRTGSYEQYF.

The rearrangement uses TRBV18 and TRBJ2-3; D perhaps matches TRBD2 (5 bases). CDR1 KGHSH and CDR2 LQKENI come from the germline V gene. This CDR3 contains 14 residues. V was clipped by 0 bases and J by 5 bases, with 9 bases between them. This CDR3 reads CASSPPSEVDTQYF. The CDR3 DNA reads as TGTGCCAGCTCACCACCTAGCGAGGTAGATACGCAGTATTTT.

The rearrangement uses TRBV28 and TRBJ1-1; D call uncertain. The CDR3 length is 12 residues. Germline V gives CDR1 MDHEN, CDR2 SYDVKM. V lost 2 bases and J lost 7, with 8 bases in between. CDR3 nucleotide sequence: TGTGCCAGCAGTTTAAGTACTTTTGAAGCTTTCTTT. This codes for CASSLSTFEAFF. Full variable domain (remainder filled in from reference TRBV28 and TRBJ1-1): DVKVTQSSRYLVKRTGEKVFLECVQDMDHENMFWYRQDPGLGLRLIYFSYDVKMKEKGDIPEGYSVSREKKERFSLILESASTNQTSMYLCASSLSTFEAFFGQGTRLTVV.

The V gene is TRBV6-6, the J gene TRBJ1-6, with 9 bases aligning to TRBD1. V lost 7 bases, J lost 8 bases, and 6 bases stayed unmatched. Germline V lookup: CDR1 MNHNY, CDR2 SVGAGI (reference sequence). This CDR3 has 14 residues. Here the CDR3 reads CASKGQGEYSPLHF. The CDR3 DNA is TGTGCCAGCAAGGGACAGGGAGAATATTCACCCCTCCACTTT.

The chain carries TRBV14 and TRBJ2-6; D unresolved. CDR1 SGHDN and CDR2 FVKESK come from the germline V gene. The CDR3 length is 14 residues. Trimming pared 2 bases from V and 0 bases from J, leaving 2 bases between. CDR3 DNA: TGTGCCAGCAGCCAATACTCTGGGGCCAACGTCCTGACTTTC. Translation gives CASSQYSGANVLTF. Full variable domain (rest looked up from reference TRBV14 and TRBJ2-6): EAGVTQFPSHSVIEKGQTVTLRCDPISGHDNLYWYRRVMGKEIKFLLHFVKESKQDESGMPNNRFLAERTGGTYSTLKVQPAELEDSGVYFCASSQYSGANVLTFGAGSRLTVL.

This chain links TRBV10-3 with TRBJ2-7; 10 bases agree with TRBD2. Per germline, CDR1 ENHRY and CDR2 SYGVKD. This CDR3 has 15 amino acids. The ends lost 3 bases at V and 4 bases at J; junction bases unmatched: 6. CDR3 sequence: CAISERASGGYEQYF. The DNA for the CDR3 is TGTGCCATCAGTGAAAGGGCTAGCGGGGGATACGAGCAGTACTTC.

The chain employs TRBV12-3 or TRBV12-4 and TRBJ2-2, with D perhaps matching TRBD1 (6 bases). The CDR3 covers 13 residues. V gave up 3 bases and J gave up 6 bases, with 8 bases separating them. This CDR3 reads CASSFAGAGELFF. CDR3 bases: TGTGCCAGCAGTTTCGCAGGGGCCGGGGAGCTGTTTTTT.

This sequence joins TRBV11-2 and TRBJ1-2; tentatively, D is TRBD1 (6 bases). The V end was cut by 6 bases, the J end by 1 base, with 18 bases between. Germline CDR1 reads SGHAT; CDR2 reads FQNNGV. This CDR3 region has 16 residues. This CDR3 reads CASSISGAGVNYGYTF. CDR3 nucleotides: TGTGCCAGCAGTATTTCCGGGGCAGGGGTTAACTATGGCTACACCTTC.

V usage is TRBV6-5 and J usage is TRBJ2-3, with TRBD2 matching 11 bases. This CDR3 comprises 15 residues. Germline lookup yields CDR1 MNHEY and CDR2 SVGAGI. V dropped 4 bases and J dropped 8; count of bases not matched to a gene: 8. CDR3 residues: CASSSALAGEFTQYF. The CDR3 DNA reads TGTGCCAGCAGTTCCGCACTAGCGGGGGAATTTACGCAGTATTTT.

This clone was seen a single time. This chain links TRBV10-3 with TRBJ1-2; 10 nucleotides align to TRBD1. Germline V gene sequence: CDR1 ENHRY, CDR2 SYGVKD. This CDR3 is built from 14 residues. V was clipped by 10 bases and J by 6 bases; unmatched bases: 11. The CDR3 bases are TGTGCCACCTTACCGAGGACAGGGGGTGATGGCTACACCTTC. It codes for CATLPRTGGDGYTF.

This clone was seen once. The chain joins TRBV5-1 to TRBJ2-7; TRBD1 matches 8 bases. This CDR3 has 16 residues. V lost 4 bases, J lost 2 bases, and 11 bases stayed unmatched. Per germline, CDR1 SGHRS and CDR2 YFSETQ. The CDR3 is CASSPARGQEAYEQYF. DNA for the CDR3: TGCGCCAGCAGCCCGGCAAGGGGACAGGAAGCCTACGAGCAGTACTTC.

This clone was seen only a few times. The J gene is TRBJ1-5, the V gene TRBV25-1; no reliable D call. Germline V lookup: CDR1 MGHDK, CDR2 SYGVNS. Deletions cut 5 bases from V and 0 bases from J, with 14 bases between. The CDR3 extends over 16 amino acids. The CDR3 reads CASSNSGGYSNQPQHF. Here the CDR3 DNA reads TGTGCCAGCAGTAACTCGGGAGGGTATAGCAATCAGCCCCAGCATTTT.

The chain couples TRBV6-2 or TRBV6-3 to TRBJ1-5; 7 bases fit TRBD1. Trimming cost V 4 bases and J 7 bases; bases outside gene matches: 13. Germline CDR1 and CDR2: MNHEY and SVGEGT. The CDR3 length is 16 residues. Here the CDR3 reads CASSSSEQGRKQPQHF. The CDR3 DNA reads TGTGCCAGCAGTTCCTCCGAACAGGGGAGGAAACAGCCCCAGCATTTT.

The chain combines TRBV6-5 with TRBJ2-1; maybe TRBD1 (5 bases). Trimming removed 7 bases from V and 12 bases from J, with 13 bases in between. Germline V lookup: CDR1 MNHEY, CDR2 SVGAGI. This CDR3 contains 11 residues. The CDR3: CASTRGWMQFF. CDR3 DNA: TGTGCCAGCACTAGGGGTTGGATGCAGTTCTTC.